This T cell receptor beta chain was captured by sequencing in a study of response to subunit inactivated influenza vaccine. General observations from the study: The authors suggested that few new T cells are recruited per seasonal influenza vaccination.

The sample holds many counts of this clonotype. Its cognate antigen is unknown. V shed 4 bases, J shed 5 bases, and the junction held 10 bases outside the gene matches. CDR1 is MNHNS, CDR2 SASEGT, per germline. The CDR3 runs to 16 residues. From the RT-PCR reads, TCRdb called clonotypes with MiXCR, one entry per CDR3 protein. The table lists 500,000 or so distinct CDR3 sequences, 16% of them singletons, with less than 4% in the top ten. Sequencing was performed on CD4+ T cells sorted from PBMCs, taken 23 to 25 months after vaccination. This TCR was sampled from a man aged 50-75 years who received an inactivated influenza vaccine. This rearrangement joins TRBV6-1 to TRBJ2-2; TRBD1 matches 7 bases. The CDR3 protein is CASSVQRTGRTGELFF. CDR3 DNA sequence: TGTGCCAGCAGTGTACAGAGGACAGGACGGACCGGGGAGCTGTTTTTT.